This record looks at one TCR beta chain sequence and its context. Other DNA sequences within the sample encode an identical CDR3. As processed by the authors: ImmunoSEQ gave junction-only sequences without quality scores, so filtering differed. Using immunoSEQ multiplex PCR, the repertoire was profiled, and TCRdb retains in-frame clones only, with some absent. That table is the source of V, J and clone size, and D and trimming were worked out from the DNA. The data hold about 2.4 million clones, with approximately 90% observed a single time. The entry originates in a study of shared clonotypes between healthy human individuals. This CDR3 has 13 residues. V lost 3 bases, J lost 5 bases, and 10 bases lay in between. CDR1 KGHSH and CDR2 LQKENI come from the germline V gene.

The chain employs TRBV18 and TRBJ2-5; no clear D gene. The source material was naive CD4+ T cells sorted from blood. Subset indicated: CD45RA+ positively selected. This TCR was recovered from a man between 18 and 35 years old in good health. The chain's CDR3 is CASSPQRGETQYF. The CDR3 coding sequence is TGTGCCAGCTCACCCCAACGAGGTGAGACCCAGTACTTC.